A single sample is the source of the 6 T cell receptor beta chains below, sequenced in a study of blood T cell repertoires in COVID-19. The data were produced by immunoSEQ multiplex PCR, yet TCRdb's version contains in-frame clones alone and is incomplete. The data show around 260,000 clones, about 87% seen once. Sequenced material: peripheral blood. These receptors were obtained from a man aged 55 to 70 who had recovered from COVID-19.

The V gene is TRBV20-1, the J gene TRBJ2-7, with D perhaps TRBD1 (6 bases). The CDR3 spans 11 residues. The V gene's germline CDR1 is DFQATT and CDR2 SNEGSKA (reference sequence). V dropped 3 bases and J dropped 7 bases, with 10 bases sitting between them. The CDR3 reads CSASTGPEQYF. Here the CDR3 DNA reads TGCAGTGCTAGCACAGGGCCGGAGCAGTACTTC.

The chain is built from TRBV5-1 and TRBJ2-3; 7 positions match TRBD2. Trimming at V came to 4 bases and at J to 2 bases, leaving 13 bases not matched to a gene. Germline-derived CDR1 and CDR2 are SGHRS and YFSETQ. There are 17 residues in the CDR3. CDR3 DNA: TGCGCCAGCAGCCTTCCTGCGACGCGGGGGTCCACAGATACGCAGTATTTT. This codes for CASSLPATRGSTDTQYF.

The chain carries TRBV13 and TRBJ1-2, with TRBD1 matching 7 bases. The CDR3 has 16 residues. Trimming removed 5 bases from V and 0 bases from J; junction bases left unmatched: 9. CDR1 and CDR2 from the germline V gene are PRHDT and FYEKMQ (reference sequence). In DNA, the CDR3 is TGTGCCAGCAGCCCAGGGACAGCGATAACTAACTATGGCTACACCTTC. This codes for CASSPGTAITNYGYTF.

The chain couples TRBV24-1 to TRBJ2-7; D unresolved. This CDR3 comprises 13 residues. V lost 9 bases and J lost 2, with 13 bases in between. Per the germline V gene, CDR1 is KGHDR and CDR2 is SFDVKD. The CDR3 sequence is CATEPEAAYEQYF. CDR3 coding DNA: TGTGCCACCGAGCCCGAGGCAGCCTACGAGCAGTACTTC.

The chain joins TRBV24-1 to TRBJ1-5, with D possibly matching TRBD1 (5 bases). The CDR3 runs to 14 residues. Germline CDR1 KGHDR, CDR2 SFDVKD. The germline V and J ends were trimmed by 7 bases and 2 bases, with 11 bases remaining between them. The CDR3 loop reads CATRTGDGNQPQHF. The CDR3 DNA reads TGTGCCACCAGAACGGGGGACGGCAATCAGCCCCAGCATTTT.

This clone was recorded once. V usage is TRBV2 and J usage is TRBJ1-5; perhaps TRBD1 as D (6 bases). Germline loops: CDR1 SNHLY, CDR2 FYNNEI. The CDR3 has 15 amino acids. V lost 4 bases, J lost 0 bases, and 10 bases lay in between. CDR3: CASSGTDYSNQPQHF. CDR3 sequence (DNA): TGTGCCAGCAGTGGGACAGATTATAGCAATCAGCCCCAGCATTTT.